One sample yielded the 4 T cell receptor beta chains listed below, sequenced in a study of blood T cell repertoires in COVID-19. This table comes from immunoSEQ multiplex PCR, and its TCRdb copy is limited to in-frame clones, with some not included. The table has 31,000 or so clones, approximately 92% seen once; the top ten hold over 25%. Source material: peripheral blood. These receptor sequences come from a man aged 80 or over with acute or convalescent COVID-19.

This chain links TRBV28 with TRBJ1-6; tentative D call: TRBD1 (5 bases). This CDR3 has 16 residues. CDR1 and CDR2 from the germline V gene are MDHEN and SYDVKM. Trimming pared 7 bases from V and 10 bases from J, leaving 23 bases between. The DNA of the CDR3 is TGTGCCAGCACTCCGGCAGGGCTTCTGGTAACGTCACCCCTCCACTTT. It translates to CASTPAGLLVTSPLHF.

V and J are TRBV7-9 and TRBJ1-1; TRBD1 aligns across 9 bases. The germline V gene encodes CDR1 SEHNR and CDR2 FQNEAQ (reference sequence). Trimming at V came to 5 bases and at J to 7 bases, leaving 11 bases not matched to a gene. The CDR3 is made up of 15 amino acids. CDR3 region: CASSTYHRGPGEAFF. The CDR3 bases are TGTGCCAGCAGCACATATCACAGGGGGCCGGGTGAAGCTTTCTTT. The variable domain in full, completed from reference TRBV7-9 and TRBJ1-1, reads DTGVSQNPRHKITKRGQNVTFRCDPISEHNRLYWYRQTLGQGPEFLTYFQNEAQLEKSRLLSDRFSAERPKGSFSTLEIQRTEQGDSAMYLCASSTYHRGPGEAFFGQGTRLTVV.

This clone is a singleton in its sample. The chain recombines TRBV27 with TRBJ1-1, with D possibly TRBD1 on 5 matching bases. CDR1 and CDR2 from the germline V gene are MNHEY and SMNVEV (reference sequence). Trimming took 2 bases from V and 8 from J, leaving 18 bases between them. This CDR3 region has 15 residues. CDR3 DNA sequence: TGTGCCAGCAGTTTAAGCACCGCGCGGGGCAGAGAAGCTTTCTTT. Residues: CASSLSTARGREAFF.

The chain has TRBV7-2 and TRBJ1-3; D is possibly TRBD1 (6 bases). CDR1 is SGHTA and CDR2 is FQGNSA in the germline V gene. The CDR3 loop spans 16 amino acids. Trimming pared 1 base from V and 3 bases from J, leaving 13 bases between. The CDR3 region is CASSLVTARGGNTIYF. The DNA for the CDR3 is TGTGCCAGCAGCTTAGTAACTGCCAGGGGTGGAAACACCATATATTTT. The whole variable domain, remainder taken from reference TRBV7-2 and TRBJ1-3, is GAGVSQSPSNKVTEKGKDVELRCDPISGHTALYWYRQSLGQGLEFLIYFQGNSAPDKSGLPSDRFSAERTGGSVSTLTIQRTQQEDSAVYLCASSLVTARGGNTIYFGEGSWLTVV.